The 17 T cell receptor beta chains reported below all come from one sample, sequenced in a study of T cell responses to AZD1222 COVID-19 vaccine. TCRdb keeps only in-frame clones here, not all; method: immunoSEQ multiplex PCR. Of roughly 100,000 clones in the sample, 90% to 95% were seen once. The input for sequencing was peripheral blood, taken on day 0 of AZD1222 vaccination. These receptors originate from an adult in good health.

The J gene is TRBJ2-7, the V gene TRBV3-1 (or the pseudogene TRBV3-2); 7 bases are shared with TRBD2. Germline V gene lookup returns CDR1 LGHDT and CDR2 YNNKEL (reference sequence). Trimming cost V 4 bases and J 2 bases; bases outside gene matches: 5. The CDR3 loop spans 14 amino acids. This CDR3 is CASSPQRGTYEQYF. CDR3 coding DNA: TGTGCCAGCAGCCCGCAGCGGGGCACCTACGAGCAGTACTTC.

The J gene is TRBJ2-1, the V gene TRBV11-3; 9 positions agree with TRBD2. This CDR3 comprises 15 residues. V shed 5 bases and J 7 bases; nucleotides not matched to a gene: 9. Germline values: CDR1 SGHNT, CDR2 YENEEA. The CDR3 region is CASSQLAGSWNEQFF. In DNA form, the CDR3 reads TGTGCCAGCAGCCAGCTAGCGGGAAGTTGGAATGAGCAGTTCTTC.

The CDR3 reads CASSDNRLISGANVLTF. The CDR3 DNA follows: TGCGCCAGCAGTGATAACCGGTTAATCTCTGGGGCCAACGTCCTGACTTTC. This chain uses TRBV10-1 with TRBJ2-6; no definite D call. The CDR3 contains 17 residues. The ends were cut back, 3 bases at V and 0 bases at J, with 12 bases in the middle. CDR1 is WNHNN, CDR2 SYGVQD, per germline (reference sequence).

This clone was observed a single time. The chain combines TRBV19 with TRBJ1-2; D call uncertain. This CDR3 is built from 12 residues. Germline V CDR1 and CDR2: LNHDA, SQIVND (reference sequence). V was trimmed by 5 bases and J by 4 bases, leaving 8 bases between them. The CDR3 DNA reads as TGTGCCAGTAGTCCCCCCACCTATGGCTACACCTTC. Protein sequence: CASSPPTYGYTF. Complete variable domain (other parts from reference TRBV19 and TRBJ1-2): DGGITQSPKYLFRKEGQNVTLSCEQNLNHDAMYWYRQDPGQGLRLIYYSQIVNDFQKGDIAEGYSVSREKKESFPLTVTSAQKNPTAFYLCASSPPTYGYTFGSGTRLTVV.

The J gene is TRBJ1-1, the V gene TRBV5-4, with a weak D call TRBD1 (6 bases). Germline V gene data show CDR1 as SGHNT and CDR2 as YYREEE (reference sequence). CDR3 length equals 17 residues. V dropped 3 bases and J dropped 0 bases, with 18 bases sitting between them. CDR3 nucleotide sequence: TGTGCCAGCAGCTCGCCAAGACAGGAACTAGTGAACACTGAAGCTTTCTTT. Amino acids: CASSSPRQELVNTEAFF.

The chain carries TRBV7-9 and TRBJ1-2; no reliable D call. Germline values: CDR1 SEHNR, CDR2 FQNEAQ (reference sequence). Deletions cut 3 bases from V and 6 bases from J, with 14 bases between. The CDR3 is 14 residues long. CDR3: CASSFQTPSDGYTF. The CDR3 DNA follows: TGTGCCAGCAGCTTTCAAACGCCGAGTGATGGCTACACCTTC.

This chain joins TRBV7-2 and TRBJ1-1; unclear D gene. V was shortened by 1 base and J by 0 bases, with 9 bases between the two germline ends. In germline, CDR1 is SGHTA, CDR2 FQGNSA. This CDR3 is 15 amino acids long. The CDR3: CASSLVVDMNTEAFF. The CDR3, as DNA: TGTGCCAGCAGCTTAGTGGTCGACATGAACACTGAAGCTTTCTTT.

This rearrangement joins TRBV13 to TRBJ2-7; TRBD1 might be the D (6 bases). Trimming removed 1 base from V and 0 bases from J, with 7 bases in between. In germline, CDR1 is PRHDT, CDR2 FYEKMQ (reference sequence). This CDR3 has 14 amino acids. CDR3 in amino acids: CASSLAGASYEQYF. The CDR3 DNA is TGTGCCAGCAGCTTAGCAGGGGCCTCCTACGAGCAGTACTTC.

The CDR3 sequence is CASSEGKSQGRGSIGYTF. For the CDR3, the DNA is TGTGCCAGCAGTGAAGGTAAATCCCAGGGGAGAGGATCAATAGGCTACACCTTC. This chain joins TRBV6-1 and TRBJ1-2; D may be TRBD1 (6 bases). Trimming stripped 1 base from V and 8 bases from J, with 26 bases between. The CDR3 is 18 amino acids. Germline V gene lookup returns CDR1 MNHNS and CDR2 SASEGT.

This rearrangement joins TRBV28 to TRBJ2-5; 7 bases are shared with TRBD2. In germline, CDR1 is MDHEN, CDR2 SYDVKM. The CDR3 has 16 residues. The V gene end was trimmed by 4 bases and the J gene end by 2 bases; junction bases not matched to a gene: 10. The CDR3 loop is CASSSTPASGQETQYF. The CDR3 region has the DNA TGTGCCAGCAGTTCCACCCCGGCTAGCGGACAAGAGACCCAGTACTTC.

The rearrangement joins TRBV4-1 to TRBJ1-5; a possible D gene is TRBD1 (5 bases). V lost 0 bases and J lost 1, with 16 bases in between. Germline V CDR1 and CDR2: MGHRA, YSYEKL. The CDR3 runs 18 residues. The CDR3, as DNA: TGCGCCAGCAGCCAAGATTTAGCTGCAGGGCCAAGCAATCAGCCCCAGCATTTT. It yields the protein CASSQDLAAGPSNQPQHF.

The CDR3 DNA reads as TGCAGCGTTGCATTAACAGAAGCTTTCTTT. This translates into CSVALTEAFF. V and J are TRBV29-1 and TRBJ1-1; D gene unclear. Deletions cut 4 bases from V and 8 bases from J, with 8 bases between. Germline V gives CDR1 SQVTM, CDR2 ANQGSEA. This CDR3 comprises 10 residues.

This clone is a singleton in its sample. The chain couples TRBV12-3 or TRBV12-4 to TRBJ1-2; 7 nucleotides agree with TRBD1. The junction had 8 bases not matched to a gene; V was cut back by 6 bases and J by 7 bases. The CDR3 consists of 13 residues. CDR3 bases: TGTGCCAGCAGCAGCAGGGGGTATGGTGGCTACACCTTC. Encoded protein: CASSSRGYGGYTF.

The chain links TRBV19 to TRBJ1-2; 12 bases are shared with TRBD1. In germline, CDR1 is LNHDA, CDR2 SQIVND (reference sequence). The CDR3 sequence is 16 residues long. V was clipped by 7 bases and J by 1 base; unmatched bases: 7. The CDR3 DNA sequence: TGTGCCAGTAACCCCGGGACAGGGGGCCATAACTATGGCTACACCTTC. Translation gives CASNPGTGGHNYGYTF.

The DNA for the CDR3 is TGTGCCAGCAGCCCCCTAGATGGACCCCTCCTCCACTTT. As protein: CASSPLDGPLLHF. The gene calls are TRBV11-3 and TRBJ1-6; D unclear. Germline loops: CDR1 SGHNT, CDR2 YENEEA. The CDR3 has 13 amino acids. Between the trimmed V and J ends, which lost 5 bases and 15 bases, there was a span of 17 bases.

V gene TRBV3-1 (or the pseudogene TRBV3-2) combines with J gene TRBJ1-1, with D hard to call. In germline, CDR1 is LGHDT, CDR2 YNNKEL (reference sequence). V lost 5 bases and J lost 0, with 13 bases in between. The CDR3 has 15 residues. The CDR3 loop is CASSSSLGMNTEAFF. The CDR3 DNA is TGTGCCAGCAGCTCCTCACTCGGGATGAACACTGAAGCTTTCTTT.

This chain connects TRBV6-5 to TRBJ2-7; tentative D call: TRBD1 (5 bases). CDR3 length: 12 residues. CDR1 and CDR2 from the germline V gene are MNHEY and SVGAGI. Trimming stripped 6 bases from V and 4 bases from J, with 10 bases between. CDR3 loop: CASRSTDYEQYF. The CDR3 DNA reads TGTGCCAGCAGGTCGACAGATTACGAGCAGTACTTC.